This note documents a single T cell receptor (beta chain) sequence. Its antigen is not known. Treatment given: approximately 11-day PBMC culture with coronavirus spike peptide pools or control peptides (ViraFEST assay). This record comes from a study of vaccination and CD4 T cells after COVID-19. Study-level results: Vaccine-specific clones numbering 304 of 307 showed spike mono-reactivity in convalescent patients. Only post-vaccination samples contained a median approximately 86% of the reactive clones in convalescent patients.

The Oncomine TCR Beta short-read assay was what sequenced the DNA obtained from cultured CD4+ T cells. MiXCR, applied by TCRdb to the PCR reads, yields one record per CDR3 protein. The sample consists of several thousand distinct CDR3 sequences, 40% to 50% of them appearing once. Input material: CD4+ T cells from blood, cultured in vitro. This receptor was identified in a human donor who had recovered from COVID-19.

Here the CDR3 DNA reads TGTGCCAGCAGTTTCAGGACAGGGGATCAGCCCCAGCATTTT. Protein product: CASSFRTGDQPQHF. This rearrangement joins TRBV27 to TRBJ1-5; 9 bases map to TRBD1. Germline V CDR1 and CDR2: MNHEY, SMNVEV (reference sequence). The CDR3 sequence is 14 residues long. Trimming took 3 bases from V and 5 from J; bases not matched to a gene: 2.